Only a few counts were recorded for the clone carrying this TCR beta chain. What it binds is unknown. Trimming cost V 5 bases and J 0 bases, with 11 bases left between them. The germline V gene encodes CDR1 SGHVS and CDR2 FQNEAQ. The CDR3 runs to 14 residues. MiXCR was run by TCRdb on the reads, yielding one entry per CDR3 protein. The table has fewer than 30,000 distinct CDR3 sequences, approximately 18% seen once. This sample was taken from a study of T cell repertoires in cytomegalovirus infection. Across the study: Signatures in public TCR beta sequences pointed to both CMV infection and matching HLA type.

Findings of the study overall: HLA-C-restricted CMV clonotypes gave the most frequent clonotype in two of eight donors.

The receptor was derived from a human donor in good health (CMV status not recorded). Some clones in this sample may be carry-over from other donors' samples. The sequences come from CD8+ T cells from cultured PBMCs, collected from culture after CMV antigen stimulation. The V call is TRBV7-8, the J call TRBJ2-7; D call uncertain. CDR3 bases: TGTGCCAGCAGCCCAGAGAGGAGCTCCTACGAGCAGTACTTC. As protein: CASSPERSSYEQYF.